This T cell receptor (beta chain) was profiled in a study of monozygotic twins with inflammatory bowel disease. Germline lookup yields CDR1 LGHNA and CDR2 YSLEER. This CDR3 is built from 15 residues. A template switching step added UMIs, each with a 6-nucleotide sample barcode. Reprocessing the 5' RACE reads, TCRdb reports a single entry for every CDR3 protein and omits DNA. Its table records roughly 100,000 distinct CDR3 sequences. To note about this clonotype: What it binds is unknown.

Broader study findings: Patients with IBD had less TCRbeta diversity (inverse Simpson) than their healthy co-twins.

The genes are TRBV4-3 and TRBJ2-7; TCRdb outputs TRBD2, but without DNA this stays unchecked. The receptor was isolated from a human donor with ulcerative colitis or Crohn's disease, or a healthy co-twin of an affected twin (not recorded which). Sequencing was performed on blood. The CDR3 here is CASSQSGQGHYEQYF.